The rows below give T cell receptor beta chains drawn from one sample of a study of beta chain features in type 1 diabetes. Profiled with immunoSEQ multiplex PCR; TCRdb holds only in-frame clones, not every one. The table records around 600,000 clones, around 12% of them present only once. What was sequenced was naive CD4+ T cells from blood. These receptor sequences come from a man younger than 40 with type 1 diabetes. The CDR3 runs from the conserved cysteine through the conserved F or W. Fields, in order: V gene, D gene, clone size, J gene, CDR3 DNA, CDR3 protein. A D gene is named only where the DNA matches it firmly. Clone size appears in some rows only: once, few, many, or a class for an expanded clone.

TRBV4-3	TRBD1	NA	TRBJ2-7	TGCGCCAGCAGTAATGCCGGAACAGGGGGCTTAAGGTCCTACGAGCAGTACTTC	CASSNAGTGGLRSYEQYF
TRBV7-3	NA	few	TRBJ2-1	TGTGCCAGCAGCGTTCGCCCCGGGGGATTACCCAATGAGCAGTTCTTC	CASSVRPGGLPNEQFF
TRBV10-1	NA	few	TRBJ2-1	TGCGCCAGCAGTGATGGCGGGGCCTACAATGAGCAGTTCTTC	CASSDGGAYNEQFF
TRBV14	TRBD1	NA	TRBJ1-6	TGTGCCAGCAGCGGCCAGGGGGCACCCCATTCACCCCTCCACTTT	CASSGQGAPHSPLHF
TRBV30	NA	few	TRBJ2-2	TGTGCCTGGAGTGTACTTAACGGGGAGCTGTTTTTT	CAWSVLNGELFF
TRBV9	NA	few	TRBJ2-7	TGTGCCAGCAGCGGACAAGAGGGGCCGGTCCACGAGCAGTACTTC	CASSGQEGPVHEQYF
TRBV29-1	NA	few	TRBJ2-3	TGCAGCGTTCAGGGGGGGAGATCCACAGATACGCAGTATTTT	CSVQGGRSTDTQYF
TRBV18	TRBD1	few	TRBJ2-1	TGTGCCAGCTCACCGTTACAGGGGGAAATTGAGCAGTTCTTC	CASSPLQGEIEQFF
TRBV7-9	NA	few	TRBJ1-1	TGTGCCAGCAGCCCCAGTGGGGGGGGGACTGAAGCTTTCTTT	CASSPSGGGTEAFF
TRBV7-2	NA	few	TRBJ2-7	TGTGCCAGCAGCTTAGCGCAGGTCTACGAGCAGTACTTC	CASSLAQVYEQYF
TRBV7-6	NA	few	TRBJ2-2	TGTGCCAGCAGCTCCAGGGTTGTGAGCACCGGGGAGCTGTTTTTT	CASSSRVVSTGELFF
TRBV5-4	TRBD1	few	TRBJ2-3	TGTGCCAGCAGCTTGTTCGTGTCAGGGGGTACAGATACGCAGTATTTT	CASSLFVSGGTDTQYF